The 20 T cell receptor beta chains given below trace back to one sample, sequenced in a study of T cells in Graves' hyperthyroidism and ophthalmopathy. What was amplified from RNA transcripts were TCR beta CDR3 regions. HTBI primers were the set used in a first-round RT-PCR of the TCR CDR3. TCRdb processed the multiplex PCR reads anew with MiXCR; each CDR3 protein has one entry. The sample has about 350,000 distinct CDR3 sequences, 19% seen once. Sequenced sample: blood. These receptors were taken from a woman under 30 with Graves' hyperthyroidism.

The V and J genes are TRBV12-3 or TRBV12-4 and TRBJ1-6, with TRBD1 matching over 8 bases. The V and J ends lost 0 bases and 10 bases, in that order; junction bases with no gene match: 8. This CDR3 is built from 16 residues. CDR3 sequence reads: CASSLASGGAGSPLHF. The CDR3 DNA is TGTGCCAGCAGTTTAGCCTCAGGGGGCGCCGGCTCACCCCTCCACTTT.

V usage is TRBV20-1 and J usage is TRBJ2-2; unclear D gene. Germline V CDR1 and CDR2: DFQATT, SNEGSKA (reference sequence). The CDR3 spans 13 residues. Trimming pared 6 bases from V and 3 bases from J, leaving 11 bases between. CDR3 in amino acids: CSAPFYYTGELFF. CDR3 coding DNA: TGCAGTGCCCCCTTCTACTACACCGGGGAGCTGTTTTTT.

The genes are TRBV12-3 or TRBV12-4 and TRBJ2-5; 10 bases fit TRBD2. This CDR3 region has 15 residues. V dropped 5 bases and J dropped 0; count of bases not matched to a gene: 3. In nucleotides, the CDR3 is TGTGCCAGCAGTACGGGACTAGCGAACCAAGAGACCCAGTACTTC. Its protein is CASSTGLANQETQYF.

This clonotype was counted once. The gene calls are TRBV6-5 and TRBJ1-1; 9 positions agree with TRBD1. Germline CDR1 and CDR2: MNHEY and SVGAGI. V lost 6 bases to trimming and J lost 3 bases; unmatched junction nucleotides: 8. This CDR3 is 15 amino acids long. This chain's CDR3 is CASRLQGAVDTEAFF. The CDR3 DNA is TGTGCCAGCAGGTTACAGGGGGCGGTGGACACTGAAGCTTTCTTT.

This clonotype was found a few times. In this CDR3 the conserved last residue, phenylalanine or tryptophan, is missing, so a read error is likely. The limits of the CDR3 on the DNA are not certain, so only TCRdb's listed CDR3 is given. The chain joins TRBV6-2 or TRBV6-3 to TRBJ1-1; the D segment call TRBD1 is taken from the table without a DNA check. The length of the CDR3 is 16 amino acids, counting both ends. Germline V gene sequence: CDR1 MNHEY, CDR2 SVGEGT. The CDR3: CASSYSKGPWNTEACY.

Of note for this clonotype: A much bigger clone sits one base away, suggesting this may be a read error. This rearrangement joins TRBV20-1 to TRBJ2-7; TRBD1 matches at 9 bases. This CDR3 comprises 14 residues. Germline loops: CDR1 DFQATT, CDR2 SNEGSKA (reference sequence). The CDR3 DNA follows: TGCAGTGCGGGGGACAGGGAATATTCCGGCGAGCTGTACTTC. The encoded protein is CSAGDREYSGELYF.

This clonotype was counted many times. The rearrangement links TRBV30 to TRBJ2-2; D might be TRBD2 (5 bases). Germline V gene data show CDR1 as GTSNPN and CDR2 as SVGIG (reference sequence). This CDR3 is built from 12 residues. V gave up 8 bases and J gave up 0 bases, with 7 bases separating them. CDR3 sequence (DNA): TGTGCCGGACTTTCGAACACCGGGGAGCTGTTTTTT. Translation gives CAGLSNTGELFF.

This clonotype was detected many times. This chain links TRBV18 with TRBJ2-7, with 11 bases aligning to TRBD2. This CDR3 region has 15 residues. J was trimmed by 6 bases and V by 1 base; bases with no gene match: 5. Germline V CDR1 and CDR2: KGHSH, LQKENI. The CDR3, as DNA: TGTGCCAGCTCACCACTTAGCGGGGGGGCGGCCGAGCAGTACTTC. The encoded protein is CASSPLSGGAAEQYF.

This clonotype was counted at least ten times. The chain has TRBV11-1 and TRBJ1-1; no definite D call. In germline, CDR1 is SGHAT, CDR2 FQDESV (reference sequence). The CDR3 totals 12 residues. The V end was cut by 8 bases, the J end by 1 base, with 8 bases between. The CDR3 sequence: CASGPQNTEAFF. For the CDR3, the DNA is TGTGCCAGCGGTCCACAGAACACTGAAGCTTTCTTT.

This clonotype was seen a handful of times. The chain employs TRBV6-1 and TRBJ2-3; 7 positions match TRBD1. The ends lost 6 bases at V and 4 bases at J; junction bases unmatched: 4. Germline CDR1 reads MNHNS; CDR2 reads SASEGT. The CDR3 length is 13 residues. CDR3 DNA sequence: TGTGCCAGCAGCGAGAGGGGGCCAGATACGCAGTATTTT. Its translation: CASSERGPDTQYF.

Many counts were recorded for this clonotype. The chain carries TRBV6-1 and TRBJ1-2, with 10 bases fitting TRBD1. Germline CDR1 is MNHNS and CDR2 is SASEGT. With 5 bases clipped from V and 4 bases from J, the junction kept 7 bases outside the gene matches. CDR3 length: 15 amino acids. For the CDR3, the DNA is TGTGCCAGCAGTCTTCTGGGACAGGGGATCTATGGCTACACCTTC. It codes for CASSLLGQGIYGYTF.

This clonotype was seen ten or more times. The chain recombines TRBV25-1 with TRBJ1-2; no definite D call. Germline loops: CDR1 MGHDK, CDR2 SYGVNS. CDR3 length equals 13 residues. Trimming removed 2 bases at V and 3 bases at J, with 7 bases between. CDR3 in DNA: TGTGCCAGCAGTGAACGGCTACACTATGGCTACACCTTC. Residues: CASSERLHYGYTF.

This clonotype was detected ten times or more. The rearrangement uses TRBV7-9 and TRBJ2-2; 9 nucleotides agree with TRBD1. V gave up 6 bases and J gave up 3 bases; unmatched junction bases: 5. The CDR3 spans 15 residues. Germline V lookup: CDR1 SEHNR, CDR2 FQNEAQ (reference sequence). Here the CDR3 DNA reads TGTGCCAGCAGGTCCCGGGACAGGGACACCGGGGAGCTGTTTTTT. Translation: CASRSRDRDTGELFF. The variable domain in full, completed from reference TRBV7-9 and TRBJ2-2, reads DTGVSQNPRHKITKRGQNVTFRCDPISEHNRLYWYRQTLGQGPEFLTYFQNEAQLEKSRLLSDRFSAERPKGSFSTLEIQRTEQGDSAMYLCASRSRDRDTGELFFGEGSRLTVL.

The chain couples TRBV5-1 to TRBJ2-2; D uncertain. The germline CDR1 and CDR2 sequences are SGHRS and YFSETQ. The CDR3 runs 15 residues. V lost 4 bases and J lost 5, with 15 bases in between. In DNA form, the CDR3 reads TGCGCCAGCAGCACACGACTGCACGGGACCGGGGAGCTGTTTTTT. Its translation is CASSTRLHGTGELFF.

This chain joins TRBV10-2 and TRBJ1-1; D not resolved. CDR1 is WSHSY and CDR2 is SAAADI in the germline V gene. Trimming removed 6 bases from V and 3 bases from J, with 17 bases in between. The CDR3 sequence is 15 residues long. In DNA form, the CDR3 reads TGCGCCAGCAGCGCCCCCGACCGCGGGGACACTGAAGCTTTCTTT. This gives the protein CASSAPDRGDTEAFF.

This clonotype was detected ten times or more. The chain combines TRBV7-9 with TRBJ2-7, with TRBD1 as a possible D gene (6 bases). V lost 4 bases to trimming and J lost 2 bases, with 15 bases between them. This CDR3 has 15 amino acids. CDR1 is SEHNR, CDR2 FQNEAQ, per germline (reference sequence). CDR3 amino acids: CASSSGTTNTYEQYF. CDR3 DNA sequence: TGTGCCAGCAGCTCCGGGACAACTAACACCTACGAGCAGTACTTC. The full variable domain, completed using reference TRBV7-9 and TRBJ2-7, is DTGVSQNPRHKITKRGQNVTFRCDPISEHNRLYWYRQTLGQGPEFLTYFQNEAQLEKSRLLSDRFSAERPKGSFSTLEIQRTEQGDSAMYLCASSSGTTNTYEQYFGPGTRLTVT.

This clonotype has a count of ten or more. The chain joins TRBV6-5 to TRBJ2-7; no reliable D call. This CDR3 is 15 amino acids long. Germline V gene lookup returns CDR1 MNHEY and CDR2 SVGAGI. Trimming removed 4 bases from V and 2 bases from J, with 15 bases in between. The DNA for the CDR3 is TGTGCCAGCAGTTCCCGACGGACGGGTACCTACGAGCAGTACTTC. Translation gives CASSSRRTGTYEQYF.

This clonotype has ten or more counts. The V gene is TRBV7-8, the J gene TRBJ1-1, with D possibly matching TRBD1 (6 bases). The CDR3 contains 14 residues. The germline V and J ends were trimmed by 7 bases and 4 bases, with 16 bases remaining between them. The germline gives CDR1 SGHVS, CDR2 FQNEAQ. DNA for the CDR3: TGTGCCAGCACCCAGTCGGGGGGCGGCACTGAAGCTTTCTTT. The encoded protein is CASTQSGGGTEAFF.

This clonotype has a count of ten or more. The chain carries TRBV7-9 and TRBJ2-7; no firm D call. CDR1 is SEHNR, CDR2 FQNEAQ, per germline (reference sequence). The CDR3 runs 11 residues. Trimming shortened V by 3 bases and J by 7 bases, and 7 bases separated the two germline ends. The CDR3 region has the DNA TGTGCCAGCAGCTTGGAGCGAGAGCAGTACTTC. Protein: CASSLEREQYF.

This clonotype came up many times. The V gene is TRBV6-5, the J gene TRBJ1-2; no definite D call. Looked up from germline, CDR1 is MNHEY and CDR2 is SVGAGI. The V end lost 0 bases, the J end lost 1 base, and 9 bases lay between the germline ends. This CDR3 has 15 residues. The CDR3 DNA follows: TGTGCCAGCAGTTACTCGCGCAGGAGTAACTATGGCTACACCTTC. Translation gives CASSYSRRSNYGYTF.